This T cell receptor (beta chain) derives from a study of shared clonotypes between healthy human individuals. Study conclusions and caveats: Only a few donors were included, so the genetic and exposure-history diversity represented was limited.

Note on this clone: The antigen is not known.

Assay execution proceeded at the deep level. Data came from immunoSEQ multiplex PCR; TCRdb stores just in-frame clones and leaves some out. Of around 510,000 clones in the sample, 90% to 97% were seen once. V trimming: 7 bases; J trimming: 4 bases; junction bases outside the gene matches: 7. CDR1 and CDR2 from the germline V gene are LNHDA and SQIVND (reference sequence). The CDR3 is 14 residues long. Sequencing was done on a sample of naive CD4+ T cells sorted from blood. Subset defined: CD45RA+ positively selected. The clonotype comes from a woman aged 30 to 39 in good health. The chain joins TRBV19 to TRBJ2-3; TRBD2 aligns across 8 bases. CDR3 nucleotide sequence: TGTGCCAGTAACAGCGGGAGAGGCGCAGATACGCAGTATTTT. The encoded protein is CASNSGRGADTQYF.